This entry lists 22 T cell receptor beta chains sequenced from one sample in a study of PD-L1 blockade in urothelial cancer. Produced via immunoSEQ multiplex PCR; TCRdb's table is partial and in-frame only. This table has more than 90,000 clones, less than 90% appearing once. Noted time point: peripheral blood 6 weeks after treatment start. The sequenced sample was PBMCs, obtained around atezolizumab (anti-PD-L1) treatment. All receptors come from a man between 65 and 80 years old with urothelial cancer.

The rearrangement joins TRBV5-4 to TRBJ1-2; 9 bases line up with TRBD1. This CDR3 contains 14 residues. Germline loops: CDR1 SGHNT, CDR2 YYREEE (reference sequence). After removal of 7 bases from V and 4 bases from J, the junction contained 8 bases not matched to a gene. The CDR3 DNA reads as TGTGCCAGCGGGTCGACAGGGGGAATCTATGGCTACACCTTC. Translating it yields CASGSTGGIYGYTF.

This chain uses TRBV7-2 with TRBJ2-5, with 7 bases matching TRBD2. Trimming removed 1 base from V and 5 bases from J; junction bases left unmatched: 4. Germline values: CDR1 SGHTA, CDR2 FQGNSA. This CDR3 has 14 residues. The CDR3 sequence is CASSLVGGLETQYF. The CDR3 DNA sequence: TGTGCCAGCAGCTTAGTGGGAGGGCTGGAGACCCAGTACTTC.

This rearrangement joins TRBV18 to TRBJ2-2; D uncertain. In germline, CDR1 is KGHSH, CDR2 LQKENI. The CDR3 has 14 residues. V gave up 6 bases and J gave up 1 base, with 9 bases separating them. CDR3 loop: CASSLKQNTGELFF. CDR3 coding DNA: TGTGCCAGCTCCCTGAAACAGAACACCGGGGAGCTGTTTTTT.

This chain links TRBV6-1 with TRBJ2-7; D unresolved. Germline CDR1 and CDR2: MNHNS and SASEGT. Trimming shortened V by 6 bases and J by 1 base, and 7 bases separated the two germline ends. This CDR3 region has 12 residues. The CDR3 protein is CASSLESYEQYF. The CDR3 coding sequence is TGTGCCAGCAGCCTAGAGTCCTACGAGCAGTACTTC.

The chain joins TRBV27 to TRBJ2-7; D is perhaps TRBD2 (5 bases). In germline, CDR1 is MNHEY, CDR2 SMNVEV (reference sequence). The length of the CDR3 is 12 residues. Trimming shortened V by 4 bases and J by 4 bases, and 8 bases separated the two germline ends. The CDR3 here is CASSSPGYEQYF. CDR3 DNA sequence: TGTGCCAGCAGTTCCCCGGGGTACGAGCAGTACTTC.

In the case of this clone: At one boundary the junction diverges from the germline segment, which might be a read error. The genes are TRBV30 and TRBJ2-7, with 7 bases aligning to TRBD2. The CDR3 length is 14 residues. In germline, CDR1 is GTSNPN, CDR2 SVGIG (reference sequence). This CDR3 reads CAWTTGTTSYEQYF. For the CDR3, the DNA is TGTGCATGGACTACGGGGACTACGTCCTACGAGCAGTACTTC.

V and J are TRBV6-6 and TRBJ1-1; D is perhaps TRBD1 (6 bases). Trimming left V 8 bases short and J 0 bases short, with 13 bases between. Per the germline V gene, CDR1 is MNHNY and CDR2 is SVGAGI (reference sequence). The CDR3 is 14 amino acids. The CDR3 nucleotides read TGTGCCAGCCATATTCAGGGGCTGAACACTGAAGCTTTCTTT. The encoded protein is CASHIQGLNTEAFF.

This chain connects TRBV11-2 to TRBJ2-7, with TRBD2 identical over 13 bases. CDR1 and CDR2 from the germline V gene are SGHAT and FQNNGV. The CDR3 sequence is 15 residues long. V lost 5 bases and J lost 2; bases outside the gene matches: 3. CDR3 amino acids: CASSKLAGGTYEQYF. CDR3 in DNA: TGTGCCAGCAGCAAACTAGCGGGGGGGACCTACGAGCAGTACTTC.

The chain couples TRBV11-2 to TRBJ2-5; the match to TRBD2 covers 8 bases. Germline lookup yields CDR1 SGHAT and CDR2 FQNNGV. The CDR3 contains 14 residues. The J segment lost 3 bases and the V segment lost 3 bases, leaving 3 bases of the junction unmatched. As DNA, the CDR3 is TGTGCCAGCAGCTTCCCCGGGGGGGAAGAGACCCAGTACTTC. Its protein is CASSFPGGEETQYF.

The chain couples TRBV4-2 to TRBJ1-1; D perhaps matches TRBD1 (5 bases). V lost 2 bases and J lost 3, with 13 bases in between. The CDR3 totals 15 residues. CDR1 is LGHNA and CDR2 is YNFKEQ in the germline V gene. The CDR3 bases are TGTGCCAGCAGCCAACGCGTGGGGGGGGACACTGAAGCTTTCTTT. Translated, it gives CASSQRVGGDTEAFF.

The J gene is TRBJ2-7, the V gene TRBV2; TRBD1 aligns across 7 bases. The CDR3 has 12 amino acids. Germline CDR1 is SNHLY and CDR2 is FYNNEI. With V trimmed by 6 bases and J by 7 bases, 6 bases remained unmatched. CDR3 amino acids: CASRRQGWEQYF. CDR3 DNA: TGTGCCAGCAGGAGACAGGGTTGGGAGCAGTACTTC.

The V and J genes are TRBV29-1 and TRBJ2-5; 8 positions match TRBD1. Germline trimming cut 4 bases from V and 3 bases from J; bases unmatched to any gene: 10. CDR1 and CDR2 (germline): SQVTM, ANQGSEA. This CDR3 has 15 residues. CDR3: CSVGGRAGGEETQYF. DNA of the CDR3: TGCAGCGTTGGAGGGCGGGCAGGGGGCGAAGAGACCCAGTACTTC.

This chain links TRBV7-9 with TRBJ2-7; 9 bases are a match to TRBD1. Germline assignment: CDR1 SEHNR and CDR2 FQNEAQ (reference sequence). V lost 5 bases to trimming and J lost 8 bases; unmatched junction nucleotides: 10. The CDR3 has 14 residues. Here the CDR3 reads CASSAPGQGLKQYF. For the CDR3, the DNA is TGTGCCAGCAGCGCACCGGGACAGGGACTCAAGCAGTACTTC.

CDR3 region: CASSPGQGDGNYGYTF. CDR3 bases: TGTGCCAGCAGCCCCGGACAGGGGGACGGCAACTATGGCTACACCTTC. The chain carries TRBV4-2 and TRBJ1-2; 10 positions agree with TRBD1. The CDR3 spans 16 residues. Unmatched junction bases numbered 7, after V lost 4 bases and J lost 2 bases. Germline V gene lookup returns CDR1 LGHNA and CDR2 YNFKEQ.

The table lists this clone with a count of one. This rearrangement joins TRBV19 to TRBJ2-5; TRBD2 agrees at 8 bases. Trimming removed 6 bases from V and 1 base from J; junction bases left unmatched: 13. This CDR3 region has 17 residues. Germline CDR1 LNHDA, CDR2 SQIVND (reference sequence). DNA of the CDR3: TGTGCCAGTAGCGCCCCCCCCCTAGCGGGTATCCAAGAGACCCAGTACTTC. This gives the protein CASSAPPLAGIQETQYF.

This chain connects TRBV30 to TRBJ2-7; D call uncertain. The CDR3 contains 12 residues. Germline V lookup: CDR1 GTSNPN, CDR2 SVGIG (reference sequence). Trimming pared 1 base from V and 4 bases from J, leaving 8 bases between. CDR3 nucleotide sequence: TGTGCCTGGAGTGGACTCTCATACGAGCAGTACTTC. Translated: CAWSGLSYEQYF.

The sample holds a few counts of this clone. This chain connects TRBV2 to TRBJ1-2; 10 bases are a match to TRBD1. There are 15 residues in the CDR3. The germline V gene has CDR1 SNHLY and CDR2 FYNNEI. V was pared by 3 bases and J by 8 bases, with 9 bases of the junction left unmatched. CDR3: CASSDSTGGENGYTF. CDR3 DNA: TGTGCCAGCAGTGACTCGACAGGGGGCGAGAACGGCTACACCTTC. Variable domain in full (rest from reference TRBV2 and TRBJ1-2): EPEVTQTPSHQVTQMGQEVILRCVPISNHLYFYWYRQILGQKVEFLVSFYNNEISEKSEIFDDQFSVERPDGSNFTLKIRSTKLEDSAMYFCASSDSTGGENGYTFGSGTRLTVV.

The chain combines TRBV18 with TRBJ1-1; D possibly corresponds to TRBD1 (6 bases). Trimming pared 0 bases from V and 5 bases from J, leaving 16 bases between. CDR3 length equals 16 residues. CDR1 is KGHSH, CDR2 LQKENI, per germline. CDR3 sequence: CASSPPNRARRTEAFF. CDR3 coding DNA: TGTGCCAGCTCACCACCGAACAGGGCTCGTCGGACTGAAGCTTTCTTT.

This chain's CDR3 is CASSFGTIEETQYF. The CDR3 DNA reads TGTGCCAGCAGTTTCGGGACTATCGAAGAGACCCAGTACTTC. The V and J genes are TRBV6-5 and TRBJ2-5, with 7 bases identical to TRBD2. This CDR3 has 14 amino acids. V was clipped by 4 bases and J by 3 bases; unmatched bases: 5. Germline V gene sequence: CDR1 MNHEY, CDR2 SVGAGI.

The CDR3 DNA sequence: TGTGCCAGCAGGGAGACAGGGGACTACGAGCAGTACTTC. Protein product: CASRETGDYEQYF. The rearrangement links TRBV2 to TRBJ2-7; 8 nucleotides align to TRBD1. Trimming cost V 6 bases and J 3 bases; bases outside gene matches: 4. CDR1 is SNHLY and CDR2 is FYNNEI in the germline V gene. The CDR3 sequence is 13 residues long.

This clone came up once. The J gene is TRBJ1-3, the V gene TRBV25-1, with D possibly matching TRBD1 (6 bases). The CDR3 sequence is 17 residues long. Germline V gene data show CDR1 as MGHDK and CDR2 as SYGVNS. Trimming removed 2 bases from V and 0 bases from J, with 14 bases in between. The CDR3 is CASSEKPPGVSGNTIYF. DNA of the CDR3: TGTGCCAGCAGTGAAAAACCCCCAGGGGTCTCTGGAAACACCATATATTTT. The full variable domain, with the rest looked up from reference TRBV25-1 and TRBJ1-3, is EADIYQTPRYLVIGTGKKITLECSQTMGHDKMYWYQQDPGMELHLIHYSYGVNSTEKGDLSSESTVSRIRTEHFPLTLESARPSHTSQYLCASSEKPPGVSGNTIYFGEGSWLTVV.

Only a few counts were recorded for this clone. This specimen includes other DNA sequences encoding the same CDR3. V usage is TRBV11-2 and J usage is TRBJ1-1; 7 nucleotides agree with TRBD1. CDR3 length: 14 amino acids. V lost 1 base, J lost 5 bases, and 4 bases stayed unmatched. The germline gives CDR1 SGHAT, CDR2 FQNNGV. The CDR3 region has the DNA TGTGCCAGCAGCTTAGGACAGGGTTCTACTGAAGCTTTCTTT. Encoded protein: CASSLGQGSTEAFF. Full variable domain (outside the CDR3, taken from reference TRBV11-2 and TRBJ1-1): EAGVAQSPRYKIIEKRQSVAFWCNPISGHATLYWYQQILGQGPKLLIQFQNNGVVDDSQLPKDRFSAERLKGVDSTLKIQPAKLEDSAVYLCASSLGQGSTEAFFGQGTRLTVV.